This paragraph covers one T cell receptor beta chain sequence. Produced via immunoSEQ multiplex PCR; TCRdb's table is partial and in-frame only. The sample consists of 270,000 or so clones, more than 70% of them appearing once. The data were taken from a study of cytotoxic CD8 clonotypes in ibrutinib-treated CLL. V was shortened by 2 bases and J by 2 bases, with 25 bases between the two germline ends. This CDR3 is built from 19 residues. From germline, CDR1 is SEHNR and CDR2 FQNEAQ (reference sequence). This receptor was identified in a human donor with chronic lymphocytic leukemia. Sequencing was performed on PBMCs, taken at disease progression, from a patient treated with ibrutinib. The chain has TRBV7-9 and TRBJ2-7; D is possibly TRBD1 (6 bases). CDR3 sequence (DNA): TGTGCCAGCAGCTTACCTGGGGCTCCCGGCAGGGGTCTTACCTACGAGCAGTACTTC. Protein product: CASSLPGAPGRGLTYEQYF.